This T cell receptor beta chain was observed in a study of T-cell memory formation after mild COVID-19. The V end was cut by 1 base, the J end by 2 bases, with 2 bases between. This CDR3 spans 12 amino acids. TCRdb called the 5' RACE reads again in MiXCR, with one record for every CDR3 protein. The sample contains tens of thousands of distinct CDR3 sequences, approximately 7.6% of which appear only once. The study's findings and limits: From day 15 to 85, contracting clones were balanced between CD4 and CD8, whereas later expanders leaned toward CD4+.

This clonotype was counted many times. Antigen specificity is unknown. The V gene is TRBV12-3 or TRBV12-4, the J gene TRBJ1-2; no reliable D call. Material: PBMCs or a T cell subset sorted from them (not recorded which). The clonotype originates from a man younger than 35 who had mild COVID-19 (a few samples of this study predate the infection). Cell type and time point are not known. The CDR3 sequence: CASSLGNYGYTF. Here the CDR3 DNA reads TGTGCCAGCAGTTTAGGGAACTATGGCTACACCTTC.